This is a list of T cell receptor beta chains from one sample in a study of blood T cell repertoires in COVID-19. The assay was immunoSEQ multiplex PCR, and TCRdb's table has in-frame clones only and misses some. The sample gives some 160,000 clones, roughly four fifths of which show up once; roughly 2.7% is in the top ten. The sequenced sample consisted of peripheral blood. The source is an elderly woman with COVID-19, enrolled during active disease. CDR3s include the opening cysteine and the closing phenylalanine or tryptophan. D genes are given only for firm matches. The size field is filled for only some rows; it gives once, few, many or a size class.

clone_size: few
j_call: TRBJ2-5
d_call: TRBD1
v_call: TRBV10-3
cdr3_nt: TGTGCCATCAGTGTTGGACAGGGGGCTCGGGAGACCCAGTACTTC
cdr3_aa: CAISVGQGARETQYF

clone_size: .
j_call: TRBJ1-5
d_call: .
v_call: TRBV3-1/TRBV3-2
cdr3_nt: TGTGCCAGCAGCCAAGAGGCGCGGACAATTAGCAATCAGCCCCAGCATTTT
cdr3_aa: CASSQEARTISNQPQHF

clone_size: .
j_call: TRBJ2-1
d_call: TRBD1
v_call: TRBV2
cdr3_nt: TGTGCCAGCAAGGGTCTTCCGGACAGGGGTATCAATGAGCAGTTCTTC
cdr3_aa: CASKGLPDRGINEQFF

clone_size: .
j_call: TRBJ1-1
d_call: .
v_call: TRBV2
cdr3_nt: TGTGCCAGCAGTGAAAGTAAGGGGTGGGGTGTTAACACTGAAGCTTTCTTT
cdr3_aa: CASSESKGWGVNTEAFF

clone_size: .
j_call: TRBJ1-5
d_call: .
v_call: TRBV4-1
cdr3_nt: TGCGCCAGCAGCCATGCCGGGGGACCCCTAGGGGCCCAGCATTTT
cdr3_aa: CASSHAGGPLGAQHF

clone_size: .
j_call: TRBJ2-2
d_call: .
v_call: TRBV6-5
cdr3_nt: TGTGCCAGCAGTTACCTAGCCGGGGAGCTGTTTTTT
cdr3_aa: CASSYLAGELFF

clone_size: once
j_call: TRBJ2-1
d_call: .
v_call: TRBV10-3
cdr3_nt: TGTGCCAGCCATTTGGACAAGATTTACAATGAGCAGTTCTTC
cdr3_aa: CASHLDKIYNEQFF

clone_size: few
j_call: TRBJ1-6
d_call: .
v_call: TRBV5-1
cdr3_nt: TGCGCCAGCAGCTCCCACGGGGATTCACCCCTCCACTTT
cdr3_aa: CASSSHGDSPLHF

clone_size: .
j_call: TRBJ1-6
d_call: TRBD1
v_call: TRBV27
cdr3_nt: TGTGCCAGCAGTTCCTGGGACAGATCCTATAATTCACCCCTCCACTTT
cdr3_aa: CASSSWDRSYNSPLHF

clone_size: .
j_call: TRBJ2-7
d_call: TRBD1
v_call: TRBV11-1
cdr3_nt: TGTGCCAGCAGGAGTCAGGGGGCGGGCGAGCAGTACTTC
cdr3_aa: CASRSQGAGEQYF

clone_size: .
j_call: TRBJ2-7
d_call: TRBD2
v_call: TRBV24-1
cdr3_nt: TGTGCCACCAGTGATTTGCAAGGTCCAGCGGGAGTGATCTACGAGCAGTACTTC
cdr3_aa: CATSDLQGPAGVIYEQYF

clone_size: .
j_call: TRBJ1-2
d_call: .
v_call: TRBV5-4
cdr3_nt: TGTGCCAGCAGCATGGAAAGTGGGAGCTATGGCTACACCTTC
cdr3_aa: CASSMESGSYGYTF

clone_size: .
j_call: TRBJ2-7
d_call: TRBD2
v_call: TRBV18
cdr3_nt: TGTGCCAGCTCCAGCGGGAGTCACTCCTACGAGCAGTACTTC
cdr3_aa: CASSSGSHSYEQYF

clone_size: .
j_call: TRBJ2-7
d_call: TRBD2
v_call: TRBV6-2/TRBV6-3
cdr3_nt: TGTGCCAGCAGCCCCCTTAGCGGGGCCACCCCCTACGAGCAGTACTTC
cdr3_aa: CASSPLSGATPYEQYF

clone_size: .
j_call: TRBJ1-4
d_call: .
v_call: TRBV4-3
cdr3_nt: TGCGCCAGCAGCCAACTTACAGGGACTAATGAAAAACTGTTTTTT
cdr3_aa: CASSQLTGTNEKLFF

clone_size: few
j_call: TRBJ2-3
d_call: TRBD2
v_call: TRBV18
cdr3_nt: TGTGCCAGCTCACCACCATCCCTAGCGGGAGGTGGGGATACGCAGTATTTT
cdr3_aa: CASSPPSLAGGGDTQYF

clone_size: .
j_call: TRBJ1-1
d_call: .
v_call: TRBV7-2
cdr3_nt: TGTGCCAGCAGCGCCAGGGTGGATTACACTGAAGCTTTCTTT
cdr3_aa: CASSARVDYTEAFF

clone_size: .
j_call: TRBJ1-6
d_call: .
v_call: TRBV28
cdr3_nt: TGTGCCAGCAGTTTAATAATCCAGGGGTTCGATAATTCACCCCTCCACTTT
cdr3_aa: CASSLIIQGFDNSPLHF

clone_size: .
j_call: TRBJ1-1
d_call: TRBD1
v_call: TRBV2
cdr3_nt: TGTGCCAGCAGTAACAGGGGGGCTGAAGCTTTCTTT
cdr3_aa: CASSNRGAEAFF

clone_size: .
j_call: TRBJ1-2
d_call: TRBD1
v_call: TRBV2
cdr3_nt: TGTGCCAGCAGTGAGCTCGGACAGGGAGGCTACACCTTC
cdr3_aa: CASSELGQGGYTF

clone_size: .
j_call: TRBJ1-1
d_call: .
v_call: TRBV25-1
cdr3_nt: TGTGCCAGCAGTGATTTACCCCCAGGAGGGTTT
cdr3_aa: CASSDLPPGGF

clone_size: .
j_call: TRBJ2-7
d_call: .
v_call: TRBV7-2
cdr3_nt: TGTGCCAGCACCGCGGGGAACAGGTACGAGCAGTACTTC
cdr3_aa: CASTAGNRYEQYF

clone_size: few
j_call: TRBJ2-2
d_call: .
v_call: TRBV18
cdr3_nt: TGTGCCAGCTCACCAGCTCGGGCCGGGGAGCTGTTTTTT
cdr3_aa: CASSPARAGELFF

clone_size: few
j_call: TRBJ2-5
d_call: .
v_call: TRBV11-1
cdr3_nt: TGTGCCAGCAGCTTTTACCGGGAACTGTACCAAGAGACCCAGTACTTC
cdr3_aa: CASSFYRELYQETQYF

clone_size: .
j_call: TRBJ2-7
d_call: TRBD1
v_call: TRBV10-3
cdr3_nt: TGTGCCATCAGTGAGTCGGGGAGACAGGGCCCCGAGCAGTACTTC
cdr3_aa: CAISESGRQGPEQYF

clone_size: .
j_call: TRBJ2-1
d_call: TRBD1
v_call: TRBV3-1/TRBV3-2
cdr3_nt: TGTGCCAGCAGCCAACTTAAACAGGGGGCGGGTGAGCAGTTCTTC
cdr3_aa: CASSQLKQGAGEQFF

clone_size: .
j_call: TRBJ2-5
d_call: TRBD1
v_call: TRBV2
cdr3_nt: TGTGCCAGCAGCTCACAGGGGGAAGAGACCCAGTACTTC
cdr3_aa: CASSSQGEETQYF

clone_size: once
j_call: TRBJ2-1
d_call: TRBD1
v_call: TRBV3-1/TRBV3-2
cdr3_nt: TGTGCCAGCAGCACAGGGGGTCGAGAGCAGTTCTTC
cdr3_aa: CASSTGGREQFF

clone_size: .
j_call: TRBJ1-2
d_call: .
v_call: TRBV28
cdr3_nt: TGTGCCAGCAGTTTGGCTCAGAACTATGGCTACACCTTC
cdr3_aa: CASSLAQNYGYTF

clone_size: once
j_call: TRBJ2-6
d_call: .
v_call: TRBV5-1
cdr3_nt: TGCGCCAGCAGCACCAGGGTTGGGGCCAACGTCCTGACTTTC
cdr3_aa: CASSTRVGANVLTF

clone_size: .
j_call: TRBJ2-5
d_call: TRBD2
v_call: TRBV27
cdr3_nt: TGTGCCAGCAGTTTTCGGGGGGGGCAAGAGACCCAGTACTTC
cdr3_aa: CASSFRGGQETQYF

clone_size: .
j_call: TRBJ2-7
d_call: .
v_call: TRBV4-2
cdr3_nt: TGTGCCAGCAGCCCCCTCGCCCTAGACCACGAGCAGTACTTC
cdr3_aa: CASSPLALDHEQYF

clone_size: .
j_call: TRBJ2-1
d_call: TRBD2
v_call: TRBV7-2
cdr3_nt: TGTGCCAGCAGCGGGACTAGCGGGAGGGCCGATGTCAATGAGCAGTTCTTC
cdr3_aa: CASSGTSGRADVNEQFF

clone_size: .
j_call: TRBJ1-2
d_call: TRBD1
v_call: TRBV29-1
cdr3_nt: TGCAGCGTCGCGGGACAGGGGCAATATGGCTACACCTTC
cdr3_aa: CSVAGQGQYGYTF

clone_size: .
j_call: TRBJ1-2
d_call: TRBD1
v_call: TRBV18
cdr3_nt: TGTGCCAGCTCACCACAGGGGGCTGGGAACTATGGCTACACCTTC
cdr3_aa: CASSPQGAGNYGYTF

clone_size: .
j_call: TRBJ2-2
d_call: .
v_call: TRBV28
cdr3_nt: TGTGCCAGCAGTTTGGGCAGAGGGGAGCTGTTTTTT
cdr3_aa: CASSLGRGELFF

clone_size: .
j_call: TRBJ1-3
d_call: .
v_call: TRBV5-5
cdr3_nt: TGTGCCAGCCTTGCGACAGCTGGAAACACCATATATTTT
cdr3_aa: CASLATAGNTIYF

clone_size: .
j_call: TRBJ1-3
d_call: .
v_call: TRBV9
cdr3_nt: TGTGCCAGCAGCGTAGCTATAAGGGGCACTTCTGGAAACACCATATATTTT
cdr3_aa: CASSVAIRGTSGNTIYF

clone_size: .
j_call: TRBJ1-4
d_call: TRBD1
v_call: TRBV7-2
cdr3_nt: TGTGCCAGCAGGATCGACAGGGTTGGAGAAAAACTGTTTTTT
cdr3_aa: CASRIDRVGEKLFF

clone_size: .
j_call: TRBJ2-2
d_call: TRBD1
v_call: TRBV5-1
cdr3_nt: TGCGCCAGCAGCCGACAGGGACGCACCGGGGAGCTGTTTTTT
cdr3_aa: CASSRQGRTGELFF

clone_size: .
j_call: TRBJ1-5
d_call: TRBD1
v_call: TRBV3-1/TRBV3-2
cdr3_nt: TGTGCCAGCAGCCAACACGGGACAGAGAGCAATCAGCCCCAGCATTTT
cdr3_aa: CASSQHGTESNQPQHF

clone_size: .
j_call: TRBJ1-1
d_call: .
v_call: TRBV27
cdr3_nt: TGTGCCAGCAGCGCGTGGGGGCCGCGACCGATGAACACTGAAGCTTTCTTT
cdr3_aa: CASSAWGPRPMNTEAFF

clone_size: .
j_call: TRBJ2-7
d_call: TRBD1
v_call: TRBV2
cdr3_nt: TGTGCCAGCAGTCCCTTTACAGGGGGCTACGAGCAGTACTTC
cdr3_aa: CASSPFTGGYEQYF

clone_size: .
j_call: TRBJ1-2
d_call: TRBD1
v_call: TRBV7-9
cdr3_nt: TGTGCCAGCAGCTCCAGGACAGGGGAGGATGGCTACACCTTC
cdr3_aa: CASSSRTGEDGYTF

clone_size: once
j_call: TRBJ2-7
d_call: TRBD2
v_call: TRBV7-2
cdr3_nt: TGTGCCAGCAGCGTAGCGGGAGGGGTGCTCTACGAGCAGTACTTC
cdr3_aa: CASSVAGGVLYEQYF

clone_size: .
j_call: TRBJ1-3
d_call: .
v_call: TRBV15
cdr3_nt: TGTGCCACCAGCAGAGATCGTGGCACAATGGTGGAGGGAAACACCATATATTTT
cdr3_aa: CATSRDRGTMVEGNTIYF

clone_size: .
j_call: TRBJ2-3
d_call: .
v_call: TRBV5-8
cdr3_nt: TGTGCCAGCAGCTCCAGGGTACTCGCAGATACGCAGTATTTT
cdr3_aa: CASSSRVLADTQYF

clone_size: .
j_call: TRBJ2-3
d_call: .
v_call: TRBV9
cdr3_nt: TGTGCCAGCAGCGCAACAGGGCCAGATACGCAGTATTTT
cdr3_aa: CASSATGPDTQYF

clone_size: .
j_call: TRBJ2-2
d_call: TRBD1
v_call: TRBV10-3
cdr3_nt: TGTGCCATCAGCCCCGGGACAGGGATAACCGGGGAGCTGTTTTTT
cdr3_aa: CAISPGTGITGELFF